The T cell receptor (beta chain) under discussion was sequenced for a study of cytomegalovirus exposure and HLA in healthy donors. Study-wide background: The Caucasian-associated ancestry cluster held around four fifths of 398 genotyped donors.

To note about this clone: Its antigen remains unknown.

The PCR was carried out with 60 Vbeta primers and 13 Jbeta primers. Per the original data handling: Roughly 11 million shared chains were among approximately 87 million unique TCR beta chains counted in a later analysis. The method was immunoSEQ multiplex PCR; TCRdb's version includes in-frame clones alone and lacks a portion of them. The DNA gave D and trimming, while V, J and clone size come from that table. The sample contains about 160,000 clones, roughly 82% of which appear only once. The V gene's germline CDR1 is SEHNR and CDR2 FQNEAQ (reference sequence). The CDR3 runs to 15 residues. With V trimmed by 5 bases and J by 3 bases, 5 bases remained unmatched. Study results and limitations: CMV serostatus was the sole immune exposure information available. Indistinguishable V segments, including TRBV6-2 and TRBV6-3, were excluded.

The chain combines TRBV7-9 with TRBJ2-1; TRBD1 matches at 9 bases. Sequencing was done on a sample of PBMCs. This TCR was sampled from a man between 50 and 59 years old in good health and CMV-seropositive. CDR3: CASSRTGVLYNEQFF. CDR3 nucleotide sequence: TGTGCCAGCAGCAGGACAGGGGTGCTCTACAATGAGCAGTTCTTC.